Listed here are 29 T cell receptor beta chains from one sample, sequenced in a study of cytomegalovirus exposure and HLA in healthy donors. Sequencing used immunoSEQ multiplex PCR; TCRdb keeps in-frame clones, though not all of them. The table shows fewer than 350,000 clones, with around 87% occurring only once. Sequences were obtained from PBMCs. The receptors come from a woman under 30 in good health and CMV-seronegative.

V gene TRBV5-1 combines with J gene TRBJ2-7; 11 nucleotides line up with TRBD1. The CDR3 length is 16 residues. The V segment lost 6 bases and the J segment 6 bases; nucleotides outside the gene matches: 14. The germline CDR1 and CDR2 sequences are SGHRS and YFSETQ. The CDR3 sequence is CASTGMLGGQGAEQYF. The CDR3 nucleotides are TGCGCCAGCACGGGGATGCTCGGCGGACAGGGGGCCGAGCAGTACTTC.

The chain carries TRBV7-2 and TRBJ2-6; D remains ambiguous. CDR1 is SGHTA, CDR2 FQGNSA, per germline. V lost 5 bases to trimming and J lost 0 bases, with 11 bases between them. This CDR3 has 16 amino acids. CDR3 nucleotides: TGTGCCAGCAGCATTATCCTCGGCTCTGGGGCCAACGTCCTGACTTTC. Its translation: CASSIILGSGANVLTF.

The chain joins TRBV19 to TRBJ2-5, with 9 bases matching TRBD2. V lost 3 bases, J lost 2 bases, and 7 bases stayed unmatched. Germline assignment: CDR1 LNHDA and CDR2 SQIVND (reference sequence). This CDR3 comprises 16 residues. This CDR3 reads CASSILAGQDQETQYF. In nucleotides, the CDR3 is TGTGCCAGTAGTATCCTAGCGGGGCAAGATCAAGAGACCCAGTACTTC.

The chain couples TRBV10-3 to TRBJ2-7; 9 bases are a match to TRBD1. The CDR3 runs 16 residues. Germline lookup yields CDR1 ENHRY and CDR2 SYGVKD. The trim removed 6 bases at V and 5 bases at J, leaving 14 bases unmatched. The CDR3 spells CAIRRRRDRDFHEQYF. As DNA, the CDR3 is TGTGCCATCAGACGACGCCGGGACAGGGATTTCCACGAGCAGTACTTC.

V and J are TRBV4-3 and TRBJ1-3; TRBD1 matches at 8 bases. CDR3 size: 19 residues. J gave up 0 bases and V 0 bases, and 10 bases lay outside the gene matches. CDR1 is LGHNA and CDR2 is YSLEER in the germline V gene. The CDR3 region has the DNA TGCGCCAGCAGCCAAGATACAATCGGGACAGGTTCCTCTGGAAACACCATATATTTT. This codes for CASSQDTIGTGSSGNTIYF.

This chain links TRBV30 with TRBJ2-7; 8 bases are shared with TRBD2. Trimming cost V 8 bases and J 1 base; bases outside gene matches: 10. The germline V gene encodes CDR1 GTSNPN and CDR2 SVGIG (reference sequence). This CDR3 is 14 amino acids long. The CDR3 spells CAGNSGAWSYEQYF. CDR3 sequence (DNA): TGTGCCGGCAATAGCGGGGCTTGGTCCTACGAGCAGTACTTC. Full variable domain (missing parts from reference TRBV30 and TRBJ2-7): SQTIHQWPATLVQPVGSPLSLECTVEGTSNPNLYWYRQAAGRGLQLLFYSVGIGQISSEVPQNLSASRPQDRQFILSSKKLLLSDSGFYLCAGNSGAWSYEQYFGPGTRLTVT.

The gene calls are TRBV5-4 and TRBJ1-1, with D uncertain. CDR1 is SGHNT, CDR2 YYREEE, per germline (reference sequence). This CDR3 spans 12 amino acids. V shed 5 bases and J shed 1 base, with 6 bases lying between them. CDR3: CASRAANTEAFF. The CDR3 nucleotides read TGTGCCAGCAGGGCTGCGAACACTGAAGCTTTCTTT.

This chain connects TRBV30 to TRBJ1-4, with 8 bases fitting TRBD1. Trimming at V came to 2 bases and at J to 6 bases, leaving 8 bases not matched to a gene. This CDR3 is built from 15 residues. Germline V CDR1 and CDR2: GTSNPN, SVGIG (reference sequence). The DNA of the CDR3 is TGTGCCTGGAGTCGGGGGACAGGATCGGATGAAAAACTGTTTTTT. It specifies CAWSRGTGSDEKLFF. Using reference TRBV30 and TRBJ1-4 for the parts outside the CDR3, the full variable domain is SQTIHQWPATLVQPVGSPLSLECTVEGTSNPNLYWYRQAAGRGLQLLFYSVGIGQISSEVPQNLSASRPQDRQFILSSKKLLLSDSGFYLCAWSRGTGSDEKLFFGSGTQLSVL.

V is TRBV18 and J is TRBJ2-7, with 11 bases identical to TRBD1. The CDR3 loop spans 15 amino acids. The V segment lost 3 bases and the J segment 2 bases; nucleotides outside the gene matches: 3. Germline V gene lookup returns CDR1 KGHSH and CDR2 LQKENI. The CDR3 bases are TGTGCCAGCTCACCCCCGGGACAGGGGGCCTACGAGCAGTACTTC. Protein sequence: CASSPPGQGAYEQYF.

This sequence joins TRBV6-5 and TRBJ2-5; 7 bases align to TRBD1. Per the germline V gene, CDR1 is MNHEY and CDR2 is SVGAGI. This CDR3 region has 13 residues. J lost 3 bases, V lost 5 bases, and 3 bases had no gene match. The chain's CDR3 is CASSNTGEETQYF. In DNA form, the CDR3 reads TGTGCCAGCAGTAACACAGGGGAAGAGACCCAGTACTTC.

The chain joins TRBV5-1 to TRBJ1-1, with TRBD1 matching 9 bases. CDR3 length: 11 amino acids. The ends lost 4 bases at V and 12 bases at J; junction bases unmatched: 4. Germline V gives CDR1 SGHRS, CDR2 YFSETQ. The CDR3 coding sequence is TGCGCCAGCAGCAAGGGACAGGGACCTTTCTTT. Translated: CASSKGQGPFF.

CDR3 DNA sequence: TGTGCCAGCAGGACTTGGACAGGACAAACGAACACCGGGGAGCTGTTTTTT. Protein sequence: CASRTWTGQTNTGELFF. The chain recombines TRBV2 with TRBJ2-2; TRBD1 aligns across 7 bases. The CDR3 sequence is 17 residues long. Germline CDR1 SNHLY, CDR2 FYNNEI. With V trimmed by 6 bases and J by 0 bases, 10 bases remained unmatched.

The gene calls are TRBV5-6 and TRBJ2-2, with 7 bases matching TRBD2. Germline values: CDR1 SGHDT, CDR2 YYEEEE. Trimming removed 0 bases from V and 0 bases from J; junction bases left unmatched: 2. The CDR3 is made up of 16 amino acids. CDR3 nucleotide sequence: TGTGCCAGCAGCTTGGGACTAGCCGCGAACACCGGGGAGCTGTTTTTT. Its protein product is CASSLGLAANTGELFF.

The V call is TRBV19, the J call TRBJ1-2, with no clear D. CDR3 length: 14 residues. The germline gives CDR1 LNHDA, CDR2 SQIVND (reference sequence). The V gene lost 9 bases and the J gene lost 3 bases, with 17 bases spanning the gap. The CDR3 loop is CASTINQRDYGYTF. As DNA, the CDR3 is TGTGCCAGCACTATAAATCAACGGGACTATGGCTACACCTTC. The entire variable domain, with the rest obtained from reference TRBV19 and TRBJ1-2, is as follows: DGGITQSPKYLFRKEGQNVTLSCEQNLNHDAMYWYRQDPGQGLRLIYYSQIVNDFQKGDIAEGYSVSREKKESFPLTVTSAQKNPTAFYLCASTINQRDYGYTFGSGTRLTVV.

J is TRBJ1-1 and V is TRBV28, with 7 nucleotides matching TRBD1. From germline, CDR1 is MDHEN and CDR2 SYDVKM. V was pared by 6 bases and J by 3 bases, with 10 bases of the junction left unmatched. This CDR3 has 15 residues. In nucleotides, the CDR3 is TGTGCCAGCAGCTTTTCCCAGGGGGGATACACTGAAGCTTTCTTT. It specifies CASSFSQGGYTEAFF.

The chain joins TRBV2 to TRBJ1-5; the D is unclear. The CDR3 consists of 14 residues. V was shortened by 3 bases and J by 5 bases, with 11 bases between the two germline ends. Germline CDR1 reads SNHLY; CDR2 reads FYNNEI. The CDR3 region is CASSEGRRYQPQHF. The CDR3 DNA is TGTGCCAGCAGTGAGGGCAGACGATATCAGCCCCAGCATTTT.

The chain couples TRBV7-9 to TRBJ2-7; no reliable D call. In germline, CDR1 is SEHNR, CDR2 FQNEAQ (reference sequence). The CDR3 sequence is 12 residues long. Trimming removed 2 bases from V and 3 bases from J, with 5 bases in between. The CDR3 DNA reads as TGTGCCAGCAGCTTATCAGACTACGAGCAGTACTTC. This sequence encodes CASSLSDYEQYF.

The chain combines TRBV7-2 with TRBJ2-1; 7 bases map to TRBD2. In germline, CDR1 is SGHTA, CDR2 FQGNSA. Germline trimming cut 1 base from V and 8 bases from J; bases unmatched to any gene: 5. The CDR3 totals 14 residues. The CDR3 region is CASSLVTSSYEQFF. CDR3 sequence (DNA): TGTGCCAGCAGCTTAGTGACTAGCTCCTATGAGCAGTTCTTC.

The chain links TRBV28 to TRBJ1-4; possible D gene TRBD1, 5 bases. This CDR3 is built from 17 residues. The V and J ends lost 6 bases and 5 bases respectively, with 22 bases between them. Germline assignment: CDR1 MDHEN and CDR2 SYDVKM. The CDR3 here is CASRSVGTLTVNEKLFF. Written as DNA, the CDR3 is TGTGCCAGCAGATCCGTGGGGACTCTCACAGTAAATGAAAAACTGTTTTTT.

The chain carries TRBV15 and TRBJ1-1; D remains ambiguous. Trimming shortened V by 5 bases and J by 2 bases, and 12 bases separated the two germline ends. CDR3 length equals 14 residues. CDR1 is LNHNV, CDR2 YYDKDF, per germline (reference sequence). The CDR3 loop reads CATSPQQRNTEAFF. Here the CDR3 DNA reads TGTGCCACCAGCCCCCAACAGAGAAACACTGAAGCTTTCTTT.

V and J are TRBV15 and TRBJ1-4; D call uncertain. The V and J ends lost 0 bases and 11 bases respectively, with 19 bases between them. This CDR3 is 16 amino acids long. The V gene's germline CDR1 is LNHNV and CDR2 YYDKDF (reference sequence). The CDR3 sequence: CATSRDGRGAVAKLFF. The DNA for the CDR3 is TGTGCCACCAGCAGAGACGGTCGGGGTGCGGTCGCGAAACTGTTTTTT.

The chain links TRBV18 to TRBJ1-6; maybe TRBD1 (5 bases). Trimming stripped 5 bases from V and 9 bases from J, with 17 bases between. The CDR3 contains 15 residues. Germline V lookup: CDR1 KGHSH, CDR2 LQKENI. In DNA form, the CDR3 reads TGTGCCAGCTCAGCAGGGACTCCCCGGAGTTCACCCCTCCACTTT. Its protein is CASSAGTPRSSPLHF. Looking up the rest from reference TRBV18 and TRBJ1-6 gives the full variable domain: NAGVMQNPRHLVRRRGQEARLRCSPMKGHSHVYWYRQLPEEGLKFMVYLQKENIIDESGMPKERFSAEFPKEGPSILRIQQVVRGDSAAYFCASSAGTPRSSPLHFGNGTRLTVT.

The rearrangement joins TRBV5-1 to TRBJ1-4; the match to TRBD1 covers 7 bases. The germline V gene has CDR1 SGHRS and CDR2 YFSETQ. Trimming removed 1 base from V and 5 bases from J; junction bases left unmatched: 2. CDR3 length: 14 residues. The CDR3 region is CASSLQQGNEKLFF. CDR3 bases: TGCGCCAGCAGCTTGCAACAGGGGAATGAAAAACTGTTTTTT.

The gene calls are TRBV5-1 and TRBJ2-1; D perhaps matches TRBD1 (5 bases). Trimming shortened V by 6 bases and J by 5 bases, and 12 bases separated the two germline ends. The CDR3 runs to 13 residues. CDR1 is SGHRS and CDR2 is YFSETQ in the germline V gene. The CDR3 spells CASTGLTNNEQFF. CDR3 DNA: TGCGCCAGCACAGGGCTTACTAACAATGAGCAGTTCTTC.

The rearrangement uses TRBV6-5 and TRBJ1-1; D gene uncertain. CDR3 size: 14 residues. From germline, CDR1 is MNHEY and CDR2 SVGAGI. V dropped 10 bases and J dropped 3 bases, with 18 bases sitting between them. CDR3 amino acids: CATTPGQAYTEAFF. The CDR3 DNA is TGTGCCACCACACCGGGTCAAGCCTACACTGAAGCTTTCTTT.

V is TRBV16 and J is TRBJ2-7; D might be TRBD2 (6 bases). The CDR3 is made up of 13 amino acids. Trimming shortened V by 2 bases and J by 6 bases, and 11 bases separated the two germline ends. Looked up from germline, CDR1 is KGHSY and CDR2 is FQNENV. The CDR3 DNA sequence: TGTGCCAGCAGCCAACAGGCGGGAAGCGAGCAGTACTTC. The encoded protein is CASSQQAGSEQYF. Drawing the rest from reference TRBV16 and TRBJ2-7, the complete variable domain is GEEVAQTPKHLVRGEGQKAKLYCAPIKGHSYVFWYQQVLKNEFKFLISFQNENVFDETGMPKERFSAKCLPNSPCSLEIQATKLEDSAVYFCASSQQAGSEQYFGPGTRLTVT.

The rearrangement uses TRBV19 and TRBJ1-5, with 9 bases that match TRBD1. This CDR3 has 15 residues. In germline, CDR1 is LNHDA, CDR2 SQIVND (reference sequence). Trimming took 5 bases from V and 11 from J; bases not matched to a gene: 13. This chain's CDR3 is CASSSGQGREGAQHF. CDR3 bases: TGTGCCAGTAGTTCGGGACAGGGCCGCGAGGGGGCCCAGCATTTT.

The chain employs TRBV2 and TRBJ2-7, with D possibly matching TRBD1 (6 bases). The CDR3 loop spans 15 amino acids. Trimming removed 5 bases from V and 3 bases from J, with 17 bases in between. Germline CDR1 reads SNHLY; CDR2 reads FYNNEI. The CDR3 bases are TGTGCCAGCAGTCCGCGCCCGGGACACCGCTACGAGCAGTACTTC. It translates to CASSPRPGHRYEQYF.

The chain is built from TRBV28 and TRBJ2-2; D is undetermined. From germline, CDR1 is MDHEN and CDR2 SYDVKM. V was shortened by 7 bases and J by 0 bases, with 6 bases between the two germline ends. This CDR3 is built from 13 residues. CDR3 sequence: CASISTNTGELFF. CDR3 bases: TGTGCCAGCATTTCCACGAACACCGGGGAGCTGTTTTTT.